This T cell receptor beta chain was recorded in a study of T-cell memory formation after mild COVID-19. Findings and limits, study-wide: Of the contracting clones, CD4+ ones lay mainly in CM and EM, and CD8+ ones in EMRA. Clones that contracted from day 15 to 85 had balanced CD4/CD8; later expanders were CD4+ biased. Cross-reactive memory appears to have joined, as suggested by some responding clones showing up in pre-infection memory.

From 5'RACE with constant-segment primers came TCR alpha and TCR beta cDNA libraries that carried sample barcodes and UMIs. TCRdb reanalysed the 5' RACE reads using MiXCR and keeps one entry per CDR3 protein. Found here are about 81,000 distinct CDR3 sequences, roughly 25% of them singletons; the top ten hold under 50%. The CDR3 runs 15 residues. Trimming at V came to 8 bases and at J to 2 bases, leaving 6 bases not matched to a gene. CDR1 LNHDA and CDR2 SQIVND come from the germline V gene (reference sequence). Of note for this clonotype: Its matching antigen is unknown.

The receptor comes from a young man who had mild COVID-19 (a few samples of this study predate the infection). Cell type and time point are not known. Sequencing was carried out using PBMCs or a T cell subset sorted from them (not recorded which). The chain is built from TRBV19 and TRBJ2-3; 11 bases agree with TRBD2. The CDR3 DNA follows: TGTGCCAGTGCCCCGGGACTAGCGGACACAGATACGCAGTATTTT. It specifies CASAPGLADTDTQYF.